This TCR beta chain was found in a study of blood T cell repertoires in COVID-19 (dated by TCRdb to the early 2020s). Background for the entire study: Samples covering the acute and convalescent phases of COVID-19 were provided by collaborators in the United States, Italy and Spain. The prospective study material was composed of cDNA or gDNA derived from T cells, B-cell-depleted T cells, or PBMCs. Deeply sampled blood TCRbeta repertoires from subjects exposed to, actively infected with, or recovered from COVID-19 were included in the dataset. The repertoires were released in a freely available public database intended as a resource for research on the immune response to SARS-CoV-2. Samples came from the ongoing ImmuneRACE study (first 160 participants) plus 1,254 subjects from 6 global collaborators. A de-identified subject ID, COVID-19 status, age in years and sex were almost always included in the sample metadata. Where available, HLA class I and class II types were taken from metadata supplied by the sample provider and were not determined by assay-based typing.

Participants in the prospective study were aged roughly 18 to 100 years, lived in about two dozen United States geographic areas, and enrolled through a virtual design. To assign participants to cohorts, the prospective study relied on clinical history that participants themselves reported in a screening survey and a study questionnaire. In the prospective study, mobile phlebotomists collected whole blood, serum and a nasopharyngeal or oropharyngeal swab from each participant. Participants in the prospective study had the option to provide additional blood draws and questionnaires over a 2-month period. Before DNA extraction, blood samples from the prospective study were shipped at room temperature or frozen. TCRbeta CDR3 regions were amplified from genomic DNA using the immunoSEQ Assay, a bias-controlled multiplex PCR. The paper's processing steps were these. The number of nucleated cells in each sample was estimated from the amplification of reference gene primers within the assay. To quantify the absolute abundance of each unique TCRbeta CDR3 rearrangement, sequence reads were collapsed and filtered. For each sample, productive Simpson clonality was calculated by taking the square root of Simpson's diversity index across productive rearrangements. The table comes from immuneACCESS by way of TCRdb, which keeps in-frame sequences with V and J called. Part of the clones is missing from these tables; in studies checked, under half for an unresolved V gene and the rest for unknown reasons. From that table come the V and J calls and clone size; the DNA was used to work out D and trimming. This sample has approximately 280,000 clones in its table, and nearly 90% of those were observed once. The ten largest clones capture about 1.8% of the sample.

Points the paper makes about the study in general: How much clinical and demographic metadata was included differed by source and by participant, and the metadata was provided uncurated.

Remarks on this clone: The antigen it binds to is not known. Base qualities were left out, and no much larger clone turns up one base away.

At the junction V is shortened by 1 base and J by 5 bases; bases outside the gene matches: 5. CDR1 and CDR2 were assigned from the germline V gene (reference sequence) as GTSNPN and SVGIG. Inclusive of the bounding cysteine and phenylalanine, the CDR3 is 14 residues long. Only the CDR3 portion is preserved as DNA: 42 bases, with reading frame beginning at the first base. The receptor chain draws on TRBV30 and TRBJ2-3; TRBD2 lines up with 8 middle nucleotides. The source material was PBMCs or T cells enriched from blood (not recorded which). The receptor's source is a woman aged 18-29 years with acute COVID-19. The CDR3 sequence is CAWSGAGVGDTQYF. At the DNA level, the sequence is TGTGCCTGGAGTGGAGCGGGAGTAGGAGATACGCAGTATTTT.